This TCR beta chain is from a study of cytomegalovirus exposure and HLA in healthy donors. General study results and limits: Investigators reported some 150 TCR beta chains as tied to cytomegalovirus.

Everyone who donated was a healthy bone marrow donor. Germline-derived CDR1 and CDR2 are SGHRS and YFSETQ. Trimming left V 5 bases short and J 2 bases short, with 10 bases between. The CDR3 spans 14 residues. Concerning this clone: Antigen: not known.

The PCR employed 60 Vbeta primers together with 13 Jbeta primers. Libraries were prepared by immunoSEQ multiplex PCR; TCRdb keeps only in-frame clonotypes and omits some of them. Counted here are about 160,000 clones, nearly 80% occurring once; the ten biggest clones make up over 0.95%. The genes are TRBV5-1 and TRBJ2-2, with a tentative D call TRBD1 (5 bases). The material sequenced was PBMCs. The origin of this receptor is a woman aged 45-65 years in good health and CMV-seropositive. CDR3 DNA: TGCGCCAGCAGACTAAGGGGTAACACCGGGGAGCTGTTTTTT. Amino acids: CASRLRGNTGELFF. Using reference TRBV5-1 and TRBJ2-2 for the parts outside the CDR3, the full variable domain is KAGVTQTPRYLIKTRGQQVTLSCSPISGHRSVSWYQQTPGQGLQFLFEYFSETQRNKGNFPGRFSGRQFSNSRSEMNVSTLELGDSALYLCASRLRGNTGELFFGEGSRLTVL.